This T cell receptor beta chain was recorded in a study of shared clonotypes between healthy human individuals (dated by TCRdb to 2018 to 2020). About the full investigation: A few men and a couple of women, aged 18 to 49 years, made up the cohort. To increase sequencing depth and limit assay-specific biases, different laboratories used diverse techniques to prepare libraries and sequence TCR repertoires. Between about 0.9 and 8.9 billion PBMCs per donor were obtained by leukapheresis. Blood TCR repertoires of about 5 healthy adults were deeply sequenced to estimate repertoire size and the extent of clonotype sharing between individuals. For each donor, CD4 naive and CD4 memory were each run on three plates, CD8 naive on two plates, and CD8 memory on one plate.

Using the deep immunoSEQ assay, multiplex PCR amplified TCR CDR3 regions from genomic DNA. Extracted genomic DNA from each cell subset was distributed evenly across all wells of several immunoSEQ 96-well plates, and each plate was treated as a replicate. For sorted subsets, around 200 ng genomic DNA, equal to approximately 30,000 T cell genomes, was loaded into each replicate PCR. Purified libraries were quantified with a Qubit 3.0 fluorometer, sized on a Bioanalyzer 2100, and re-quantified with the KAPA Library Quantification kit. Every immunoSEQ 96-well plate was sequenced on a separate single-read 150-cycle Illumina NextSeq 550 flow cell. Processing in the source paper ran as follows. Because only junctional sequences without quality scores were contained in the immunoSEQ output, filtering matching that applied to full-length reads could not be performed. To assign V/J genes and CDR3, sequences were annotated against IMGT germline references using PyIR, a Python wrapper for IgBLAST v1.9. Reads were removed for weak V/J assignments (E-value above 1e-6), missing CDR3, stop codons, out-of-frame junctions, or ambiguous translated residues. V3J clonotypes were defined as sequences sharing an identical inferred V gene, J gene, and CDR3 amino acid sequence. Percentage overlap between repertoires was computed as shared unique clonotypes divided by the size of the smaller repertoire. RTK rarefaction, the Chao1 estimator, and Recon v2.1 estimates of unobserved clonotypes were used to assess repertoire richness. OLGA was used to compute generation probabilities for all TCRbeta clonotypes that the gDNA method yielded from a few donors. The clones in this table, taken by TCRdb from immuneACCESS, are in-frame only. Not every clone is retained; where verified, under half of the shortfall comes from an unresolved V gene, and the cause of the rest is unknown. Clone size and V and J calls were adopted from that table, with D and trimming inferred from the DNA. The sample contains more than 2 million clones, 85% to 95% of them found a single time. 0.9% to 1.3% of the sample is in the top ten clones.

CD8 naive samples were obtained by positive selection for CCR7 among CD45RO-negative cells, yielding a CD45RA+CCR7+ population from which TemRA cells were excluded. The donors were healthy, HIV-negative adults with no recently reported acute infections or vaccinations. Every donor was a Caucasian adult living in Nashville, Tennessee, USA. Blood was obtained by leukapheresis, after which PBMCs were separated by Ficoll-Histopaque density gradient centrifugation and cryopreserved in liquid nitrogen vapor phase. Analytical flow cytometry was used to check the purity and quantity of every magnetically sorted T cell population. Genomic DNA was isolated from each sorted fraction and quantified by UV absorbance on a Nanodrop 2000c. Findings and caveats that apply to the study as a whole: Naive subsets generally had larger estimated clonotype richness than memory subsets. Sampling was limited to blood, and TCR repertoires in tissue likely differ from TCR repertoires in blood. Across a few donors, 5% to 6% of naive CD4, 3.5% of naive CD8, 2.3% of memory CD4, and around 0.4% of memory CD8 clonotypes were shared. Based on pairwise subsampling, the degree of clonotype sharing among donors was expected to be affected by sequencing depth. Clonotypes shared by all four sorted-subset donors showed higher generation probabilities than non-shared clonotypes. Rarefaction of sorted-subset datasets indicated incomplete sequencing despite the large sequencing depth. The small number of donors limited the genetic and exposure-history diversity represented.

On this clone: Its antigen target is currently unknown. Per-nucleotide qualities are absent, and no much larger clonotype sits a single base away.

The receptor comes from a man aged 18 to 30 in good health. Sequences were obtained from naive CD8+ T cells sorted from blood. Sample cell subset or site, as interpreted from the label and publication: CD45RA+CCR7+.

The DNA reads TGTGCCAGTAGTCTATTAAGCTCATCGGAAAAACTGTTTTTT. Its coded protein is CASSLLSSSEKLFF. Here the chain combines TRBV19 and TRBJ1-4; the D gene cannot be resolved reliably. Deletion took 5 bases off V and 8 bases off J, with a span of 15 bases between the germline ends. The CDR3 starts with the cysteine, ends with the phenylalanine, and has 14 residues. Kept here is only the CDR3 DNA, which spans 42 bases and is read in frame from base 1. Via the germline V gene (reference sequence), CDR1 is LNHDA and CDR2 SQIVND.